These T cell receptor beta chains were read from a single sample in a study of cytotoxic CD8 clonotypes in ibrutinib-treated CLL. Sequenced by immunoSEQ multiplex PCR; TCRdb stores in-frame clones only, minus some. The table lists about 85,000 clones, around 75% of them singletons, with nearly 5% in the top ten. The sequencing here drew on PBMCs, taken after 12 months of ibrutinib treatment. These receptors all come from a human donor with chronic lymphocytic leukemia. CDR3s include the opening cysteine and the closing phenylalanine or tryptophan. The D gene is left open where the match is weak. The listing skips clone size in some rows; elsewhere it reads once, few, many or a size class.

>TRBJ2-5|.|13|.|TRBV7-2
CASSPGGMGTQYF
TGTGCCAGCAGCCCTGGGGGCATGGGGACCCAGTACTTC
>TRBJ2-1|.|14|.|TRBV27
CASNLGGSYNEQFF
TGTGCCAGCAACCTTGGGGGGTCCTACAATGAGCAGTTCTTC
>TRBJ2-5|.|15|.|TRBV7-2
CASSLGTNPRETQYF
TGTGCCAGCAGCTTAGGGACCAACCCCCGGGAGACCCAGTACTTC
>TRBJ2-5|.|13|.|TRBV7-3
CASSPVAGETQYF
TGTGCCAGCAGCCCCGTGGCTGGGGAGACCCAGTACTTC
>TRBJ1-1|.|15|.|TRBV5-1
CASSWGDRLNTEAFF
TGCGCCAGCAGCTGGGGAGACAGGCTGAACACTGAAGCTTTCTTT
>TRBJ1-2|.|14|.|TRBV28
CASSLIHIRTGYTF
TGTGCCAGCAGTTTAATCCATATCCGGACTGGCTACACCTTC
>TRBJ1-2|.|14|TRBD1|TRBV28
CASSPRTGRYGYTF
TGTGCCAGCAGTCCACGGACAGGGCGCTATGGCTACACCTTC
>TRBJ2-5|.|15|.|TRBV18
CASSPRTLQRETQYF
TGTGCCAGCTCACCGCGGACTCTCCAGCGCGAGACCCAGTACTTC
>TRBJ2-3|.|14|.|TRBV27
CASSSPSQTPTQYF
TGTGCCAGCAGTTCGCCGTCCCAGACTCCTACGCAGTATTTT
>TRBJ2-1|once|17|.|TRBV11-2
CASSLHPGTESYNEQFF
TGTGCCAGCAGCTTGCACCCCGGGACGGAGTCCTACAATGAGCAGTTCTTC
>TRBJ2-7|.|13|.|TRBV27
CASGLGTSYEQYF
TGTGCCAGCGGGTTGGGAACTTCCTACGAGCAGTACTTC
>TRBJ1-3|.|15|.|TRBV2
CASSATGISGNTIYF
TGTGCCAGCAGTGCCACAGGCATCTCTGGAAACACCATATATTTT
>TRBJ1-6|.|15|.|TRBV4-1
CASSQEGVWNSPLHF
TGCGCCAGCAGCCAAGAAGGGGTTTGGAATTCACCCCTCCACTTT
>TRBJ1-1|.|12|TRBD1|TRBV18
CASSRDRVEAFF
TGTGCCAGCTCACGTGACAGGGTAGAAGCTTTCTTT
>TRBJ2-2|.|14|TRBD2|TRBV7-7
CASRGLAGAGELFF
TGTGCCAGCAGGGGGCTAGCGGGAGCCGGGGAGCTGTTTTTT
>TRBJ2-5|.|14|.|TRBV7-9
CASSPQVGKETQYF
TGTGCCAGCAGCCCCCAGGTTGGGAAAGAGACCCAGTACTTC
>TRBJ1-5|.|13|.|TRBV4-1
CASSPEPNQPQHF
TGCGCCAGCAGCCCCGAACCGAATCAGCCCCAGCATTTT
>TRBJ2-4|many|15|.|TRBV7-3
CASSLMGDPWNIQYF
TGTGCCAGCAGCTTAATGGGGGACCCCTGGAACATTCAGTACTTC
>TRBJ1-2|.|12|.|TRBV25-1
CASSDTNYGYTF
TGTGCCAGCAGTGACACTAACTATGGCTACACCTTC
>TRBJ2-1|.|15|TRBD2|TRBV9
CASNAGGQSYNEQFF
TGTGCCAGCAACGCGGGGGGGCAGTCCTACAATGAGCAGTTCTTC
>TRBJ1-2|.|13|.|TRBV28
CASSSPGIYGYTF
TGTGCCAGCAGTTCCCCAGGGATCTATGGCTACACCTTC
>TRBJ2-1|.|15|TRBD2|TRBV4-3
CASSQAGLVANEQFF
TGCGCCAGCAGCCAGGCGGGACTAGTTGCGAATGAGCAGTTCTTC
>TRBJ2-7|.|17|TRBD2|TRBV11-2
CASSPLQRASGTLEQYF
TGTGCCAGCAGCCCACTACAGAGGGCTAGCGGGACTCTCGAGCAGTACTTC
>TRBJ2-5|.|14|TRBD1|TRBV6-5
CASRRDRGVETQYF
TGTGCCAGCAGACGGGACAGGGGTGTAGAGACCCAGTACTTC
>TRBJ2-7|once|15|.|TRBV7-3
CASSLVGGQGYEQYF
TGTGCCAGCAGCTTAGTAGGGGGACAAGGCTACGAGCAGTACTTC
>TRBJ2-7|once|14|.|TRBV5-4
CASSPGGDTYEQYF
TGTGCCAGCAGCCCCGGTGGAGATACCTACGAGCAGTACTTC
>TRBJ2-1|.|13|.|TRBV7-8
CASSKGPPREQFF
TGTGCCAGCAGCAAGGGACCCCCACGTGAGCAGTTCTTC
>TRBJ2-3|.|14|.|TRBV28
CASTLTGGTDTQYF
TGTGCCAGCACCCTAACGGGGGGCACAGATACGCAGTATTTT
>TRBJ2-7|.|17|.|TRBV11-3
CASSSHPRDIPTYEQYF
TGTGCCAGCAGCTCACATCCCCGGGATATTCCGACCTACGAGCAGTACTTC
>TRBJ2-3|.|13|.|TRBV2
CASSEGLTDTQYF
TGTGCCAGCAGTGAGGGACTCACAGATACGCAGTATTTT
>TRBJ1-1|.|13|.|TRBV9
CASSVGPETEAFF
TGTGCCAGCAGCGTAGGCCCAGAGACTGAAGCTTTCTTT
>TRBJ2-7|.|16|TRBD2|TRBV5-4
CASSSGTSGAPYEQYF
TGTGCCAGCAGCAGCGGGACTAGCGGGGCCCCCTACGAGCAGTACTTC
>TRBJ2-5|.|17|TRBD2|TRBV10-3
CAISDRLAGPWGETQYF
TGTGCCATCAGTGACCGCCTAGCGGGCCCCTGGGGAGAGACCCAGTACTTC